The T cell receptor beta chain described here comes from a study of OX40 agonist ivuxolimab in advanced cancers. Whole-study context: Partial responses were observed in three patients, of whom one had hepatocellular carcinoma and two had cutaneous melanoma.

CDR1 is MNHEY and CDR2 is SVGAGI in the germline V gene. The V gene lost 2 bases and the J gene lost 3 bases, with 13 bases spanning the gap. CDR3 length: 15 amino acids. A remark on this clone: Its antigen is not identified.

General study points: CD4+ and CD8+ T cells in blood underwent clonal expansion by week 6 at 0.1 to 3.0 mg/kg.

Measured with immunoSEQ multiplex PCR; TCRdb has only the in-frame clones, and not every one. The repertoire holds some 16,000 clones, with about three quarters as singletons. This receptor was taken from an adult with an advanced solid tumor such as melanoma, head and neck, liver or kidney cancer. The chain links TRBV6-5 to TRBJ2-5; tentative D call: TRBD2 (5 bases). Sequenced here: CD4+ or CD8+ T cells sorted from blood, sampled in a trial of the OX40 agonist ivuxolimab. The CDR3, as DNA: TGTGCCAGCAGTTACCCGACGGGGTTGGAAGAGACCCAGTACTTC. Protein product: CASSYPTGLEETQYF.